These T cell receptor beta chains were read from a single sample in a study of PD-L1 blockade in urothelial cancer. Clones were read by immunoSEQ multiplex PCR, and TCRdb kept only the in-frame ones, dropping some. The data hold about 41,000 clones, with 70% to 90% observed a single time. Sequenced here: PBMCs, sampled around atezolizumab (anti-PD-L1) treatment. These receptors came from a man aged 70 or older with urothelial cancer. Both conserved end residues are trimmed from each CDR3.

j_call,v_call,cdr3_aa
TRBJ2-1,TRBV5-4,ASSPLGSGGTSYNEQF
TRBJ1-1,TRBV7-6,ASSLEAGGNTEAF
TRBJ1-2,TRBV7-2,ASSTRTGGVYGYT
TRBJ2-7,TRBV5-6,ASSLTPYEQY
TRBJ1-4,TRBV4-1,ASSQEKGGQGRPQIR
TRBJ2-1,TRBV7-2,ASSLIGTSGSGNEQF
TRBJ2-5,TRBV4-1,ASSVRDREQETQY
TRBJ2-2,TRBV7-8,ASSRASFSGFTGELF
TRBJ2-6,TRBV2,ASSEGGSGANVLT
TRBJ2-1,TRBV7-9,ASSPPDRPSYNEQF
TRBJ2-3,TRBV30,AWSREGLDTQY
TRBJ1-2,TRBV6-6,ASSYEDYGSRDYT
TRBJ2-2,TRBV5-6,ASRSTIRGVNTGELF
TRBJ1-1,TRBV27,ASSVGGAGATEAF
TRBJ2-3,TRBV29-1,SVLERYITDTQY
TRBJ2-3,TRBV7-8,ASSLQGRGPDTQY
TRBJ2-1,TRBV18,ASSPGGARSYNEQF
TRBJ2-2,TRBV28,ASSSRLAGEFRNTGELF
TRBJ2-2,TRBV2,ASSDQGANTGELF
TRBJ2-1,TRBV18,ASSPRREGDNEQF
TRBJ2-3,TRBV5-4,ASSKGQQNPTDTQY
TRBJ2-7,TRBV5-1,ASSFTGPQRDEQY
TRBJ2-1,TRBV6-5,ASSSPGNHYNEQF
TRBJ2-7,TRBV5-1,ASSFNRAYEQY
TRBJ1-4,TRBV7-3,ASSRGVGEKLF
TRBJ2-7,TRBV14,ASSTRGRNRYEQY
TRBJ2-1,TRBV29-1,SVPGRASYNEQF
TRBJ1-1,TRBV5-6,ASRHGKNTEAF
TRBJ2-1,TRBV5-6,ASSLPSGTSSYNEQF
TRBJ1-1,TRBV6-1,ASGTTGDTEAF
TRBJ2-7,TRBV28,ASSLYSGQY
TRBJ2-7,TRBV11-2,ASSLGRYEQY
TRBJ1-1,TRBV21-1,ASSKVGKGGRNTEAF
TRBJ2-1,TRBV6-1,ASGTRNNNNEQF
TRBJ1-1,TRBV15,ATSRDRGRNEAF
TRBJ1-1,TRBV15,ATSSNFTGQGRRAF
TRBJ2-2,TRBV19,ASGPRTWNTGELF
TRBJ2-6,TRBV27,ASSPGTGVVRGANVLT
TRBJ2-7,TRBV20-1,SAHTGAEQY
TRBJ2-3,TRBV19,ASSGRGGSPDTQY
TRBJ2-3,TRBV18,ASSPSAADTQY
TRBJ1-2,TRBV7-9,ASSLWTRTGSFSYGYT
TRBJ2-1,TRBV5-1,ASGLGAGGLDEQF
TRBJ2-3,TRBV5-4,ASSLGGTLDTQY